This entry is about one T cell receptor beta chain. The target antigen is unknown. This sample was included in a study of CD8+ T cells in alopecia areata. Isolated RNA was reverse transcribed into cDNA used as the sequencing template. Only in-frame clones appear in the TCRdb table, and some are missing; sequencing was by immunoSEQ multiplex PCR. Of around 60,000 clones listed, roughly 47% are singletons. Punch biopsies of lesional scalp, plus peripheral blood, were taken from alopecia areata patients. The study, taken as a whole, reports: Scalp sequencing also captures normal skin's resident alphabeta T cells.

Material for sequencing was NKG2D-low CD8+ T cells sorted from blood. The sequence came from a human donor with alopecia areata.

Written as DNA, the CDR3 is TGTGCCAGCAGCTTAGTATACGGGACTAGGGCGCGAGATACGCAGTATTTT. It specifies CASSLVYGTRARDTQYF. This chain links TRBV11-2 with TRBJ2-3; 8 positions agree with TRBD2. CDR3 size: 17 residues. V lost 1 base, J lost 5 bases, and 11 bases stayed unmatched. In germline, CDR1 is SGHAT, CDR2 FQNNGV.